Shown below are 21 T cell receptor beta chains from a single sample sequenced in a study of cytomegalovirus exposure and HLA in healthy donors. The PCR made use of 60 Vbeta and 13 Jbeta primers. Profiling relied on immunoSEQ multiplex PCR, and the TCRdb table lists in-frame clones only, not all of them. Among some 130,000 clones listed, around 77% were seen once. What was sequenced was PBMCs. These receptors were taken from a man in his forties or fifties in good health and CMV-seronegative.

This clone has only a few counts. The chain joins TRBV7-8 to TRBJ2-7; 9 bases map to TRBD2. Trimming removed 1 base from V and 3 bases from J; junction bases left unmatched: 10. The CDR3 consists of 17 residues. CDR1 SGHVS and CDR2 FQNEAQ come from the germline V gene. The CDR3 spells CASSLGGLSGRNYEQYF. CDR3 in DNA: TGTGCCAGCAGCTTAGGAGGGCTTAGCGGGAGAAACTACGAGCAGTACTTC.

The chain links TRBV19 to TRBJ2-7; perhaps TRBD2 as D (6 bases). Deletions cut 4 bases from V and 6 bases from J, with 22 bases between. Germline V gives CDR1 LNHDA, CDR2 SQIVND (reference sequence). This CDR3 has 16 amino acids. CDR3 DNA sequence: TGTGCCAGTAGTAGTGCAACGGGAGACTTGCCCGGCGAGCAGTACTTC. Amino acid sequence: CASSSATGDLPGEQYF.

This chain connects TRBV9 to TRBJ2-5; TRBD2 matches 13 bases. The junction had 3 bases not matched to a gene; V was cut back by 2 bases and J by 5 bases. There are 15 residues in the CDR3. Germline V gene data show CDR1 as SGDLS and CDR2 as YYNGEE. The CDR3 loop reads CASSVGTSGEETQYF. The CDR3, as DNA: TGTGCCAGCAGCGTCGGGACTAGCGGGGAGGAGACCCAGTACTTC.

V gene TRBV4-1 combines with J gene TRBJ1-2, with TRBD1 matching 8 bases. Germline V gene lookup returns CDR1 MGHRA and CDR2 YSYEKL. The CDR3 runs 19 residues. The V segment lost 1 base and the J segment 4 bases; nucleotides outside the gene matches: 17. CDR3 loop: CASSQVLGVAGGTSYGYTF. DNA of the CDR3: TGCGCCAGCAGCCAAGTACTGGGGGTGGCAGGGGGCACCTCCTATGGCTACACCTTC.

The V gene is TRBV18, the J gene TRBJ2-1; 8 bases fit TRBD1. Trimming cost V 2 bases and J 4 bases; bases outside gene matches: 4. Germline-derived CDR1 and CDR2 are KGHSH and LQKENI. The CDR3 has 15 residues. The CDR3 coding sequence is TGTGCCAGCTCACCAGGGCAGGGGGCTTACAATGAGCAGTTCTTC. Translating it yields CASSPGQGAYNEQFF.

The chain is built from TRBV14 and TRBJ2-1; D gene ambiguous. CDR3 length: 16 residues. Germline lookup yields CDR1 SGHDN and CDR2 FVKESK. Trimming took 0 bases from V and 9 from J, leaving 18 bases between them. The CDR3 nucleotides read TGTGCCAGCAGCCAAGACACTGGATGGAGCTCCCTTGAGCAGTTCTTC. It encodes CASSQDTGWSSLEQFF.

This clone was seen just once. The chain uses TRBV4-1 and TRBJ1-2; 9 bases are shared with TRBD1. The CDR3 extends over 15 amino acids. J lost 4 bases, V lost 3 bases, and 6 bases had no gene match. The V gene's germline CDR1 is MGHRA and CDR2 YSYEKL. CDR3 nucleotide sequence: TGCGCCAGCAGCCACAGGACAGGGGAAGCCTATGGCTACACCTTC. Residues: CASSHRTGEAYGYTF.

This clone has more than one count but fewer than ten. This chain connects TRBV7-8 to TRBJ2-1; 8 bases are a match to TRBD2. Trimming at V came to 5 bases and at J to 7 bases, leaving 10 bases not matched to a gene. This CDR3 has 15 residues. The germline CDR1 and CDR2 sequences are SGHVS and FQNEAQ. CDR3 nucleotide sequence: TGTGCCAGCAGCCGACTAGCGCGGAGGGTAAATGAGCAGTTCTTC. Translating it yields CASSRLARRVNEQFF.

The chain couples TRBV10-3 to TRBJ1-1, with unresolved D. Trimming left V 3 bases short and J 7 bases short, with 6 bases between. The CDR3 runs to 11 residues. Germline lookup yields CDR1 ENHRY and CDR2 SYGVKD. CDR3 DNA sequence: TGTGCCATCAGTGAAGGACTTGAAGCTTTCTTT. Translated, it gives CAISEGLEAFF.

The V and J genes are TRBV18 and TRBJ1-3, with TRBD1 matching 9 bases. CDR3 length equals 18 residues. The V and J ends lost 0 bases and 0 bases, in that order; junction bases with no gene match: 6. Looked up from germline, CDR1 is KGHSH and CDR2 is LQKENI. The CDR3 region is CASSPPGQGTISGNTIYF. CDR3 nucleotide sequence: TGTGCCAGCTCACCACCGGGACAGGGAACAATCTCTGGAAACACCATATATTTT.

The V call is TRBV6-5, the J call TRBJ2-7; 9 bases fit TRBD1. The CDR3 is 14 amino acids. Trimming took 6 bases from V and 4 from J; bases not matched to a gene: 7. Germline V gene lookup returns CDR1 MNHEY and CDR2 SVGAGI. CDR3 coding DNA: TGTGCCAGCAGAACCGGGACAGGGTCTTACGAGCAGTACTTC. Translation gives CASRTGTGSYEQYF.

The rearrangement links TRBV6-6 to TRBJ2-1; TRBD2 matches 8 bases. This CDR3 spans 13 amino acids. The V gene's germline CDR1 is MNHNY and CDR2 SVGAGI (reference sequence). Trimming removed 0 bases from V and 9 bases from J; junction bases left unmatched: 1. The CDR3 sequence is CASSYSSGTEQFF. As DNA, the CDR3 is TGTGCCAGCAGTTACTCTAGCGGGACTGAGCAGTTCTTC.

The chain couples TRBV5-1 to TRBJ2-7; 9 positions agree with TRBD2. Trimming took 4 bases from V and 0 from J; bases not matched to a gene: 8. This CDR3 region has 16 residues. Germline CDR1 and CDR2: SGHRS and YFSETQ. The CDR3 region has the DNA TGCGCCAGCAGCCCTCCCCTAGCGGGGCCCTCCTACGAGCAGTACTTC. This translates into CASSPPLAGPSYEQYF.

The rearrangement uses TRBV2 and TRBJ1-2; a weak D match, TRBD1 (5 bases). Trimming removed 10 bases from V and 2 bases from J, with 20 bases in between. CDR1 is SNHLY and CDR2 is FYNNEI in the germline V gene. The CDR3 has 15 amino acids. In nucleotides, the CDR3 is TGTGCCACCCCAACAGAACGGACACCGAACTATGGCTACACCTTC. It is translated as CATPTERTPNYGYTF.

J is TRBJ2-3 and V is TRBV5-1; 8 bases fit TRBD1. CDR1 and CDR2 (germline): SGHRS, YFSETQ. The CDR3 spans 16 residues. V was clipped by 3 bases and J by 2 bases; unmatched bases: 8. The CDR3: CASSSTGDKITDTQYF. The DNA of the CDR3 is TGCGCCAGCAGCTCGACAGGGGATAAAATCACAGATACGCAGTATTTT.

The chain joins TRBV19 to TRBJ1-1, with D maybe TRBD1 (5 bases). Germline assignment: CDR1 LNHDA and CDR2 SQIVND (reference sequence). There are 14 residues in the CDR3. The V gene lost 5 bases and the J gene lost 5 bases, with 15 bases spanning the gap. In nucleotides, the CDR3 is TGTGCCAGTAGTTTTCACAGGACGAGAACTGAAGCTTTCTTT. As protein: CASSFHRTRTEAFF. Complete variable domain (other parts from reference TRBV19 and TRBJ1-1): DGGITQSPKYLFRKEGQNVTLSCEQNLNHDAMYWYRQDPGQGLRLIYYSQIVNDFQKGDIAEGYSVSREKKESFPLTVTSAQKNPTAFYLCASSFHRTRTEAFFGQGTRLTVV.

This clone was counted once. V is TRBV11-2 and J is TRBJ2-5; 7 nucleotides align to TRBD2. The germline gives CDR1 SGHAT, CDR2 FQNNGV. The V and J ends lost 8 bases and 3 bases, in that order; junction bases with no gene match: 12. This CDR3 comprises 15 residues. For the CDR3, the DNA is TGTGCCAGCTGCCGCGGCGGGAGAGGGGAAGAGACCCAGTACTTC. Protein sequence: CASCRGGRGEETQYF.

The chain combines TRBV7-9 with TRBJ2-1; possible D gene TRBD2, 5 bases. The CDR3 totals 12 residues. CDR1 and CDR2 (germline): SEHNR, FQNEAQ (reference sequence). The V end lost 7 bases, the J end lost 4 bases, and 8 bases lay between the germline ends. DNA for the CDR3: TGTGCCAGCAAACTAGAGTACAATGAGCAGTTCTTC. It encodes CASKLEYNEQFF.

The rearrangement joins TRBV10-1 to TRBJ2-3, with TRBD2 identical over 8 bases. Germline values: CDR1 WNHNN, CDR2 SYGVQD (reference sequence). Trimming cost V 2 bases and J 1 base; bases outside gene matches: 2. The CDR3 spans 15 residues. In DNA, the CDR3 is TGCGCCAGCAGTGAGAATAGCGGGGGCACAGATACGCAGTATTTT. This codes for CASSENSGGTDTQYF.

Here the CDR3 DNA reads TGTGCCAGCAGGTTGGCAGGGGGCCACGAGCAGTACTTC. This gives the protein CASRLAGGHEQYF. The chain employs TRBV28 and TRBJ2-7; TRBD1 matches 8 bases. Losses at the gene ends were 6 bases for V and 5 bases for J; bases not matched to a gene: 6. CDR3 length: 13 residues. From germline, CDR1 is MDHEN and CDR2 SYDVKM.

This clone was detected a few times. The V and J genes are TRBV6-1 and TRBJ2-3; D call uncertain. CDR3 length: 12 amino acids. V was trimmed by 3 bases and J by 6 bases, leaving 7 bases between them. Germline values: CDR1 MNHNS, CDR2 SASEGT. The CDR3 here is CASSDGSDTQYF. In nucleotides, the CDR3 is TGTGCCAGCAGTGACGGGTCCGATACGCAGTATTTT.